A selection of T cell receptor beta chains follows, all from one sample in a study of blood T cell repertoires in COVID-19. The repertoire was sequenced with immunoSEQ multiplex PCR; TCRdb's copy has only in-frame clones and lacks some. The data contain about 190,000 clones, around 79% of them singletons. The sequenced sample was peripheral blood. The receptor set was obtained from a woman between 50 and 59 years old with acute or convalescent COVID-19. CDR3s include the opening cysteine and the closing phenylalanine or tryptophan. Each record gives: V gene, J gene, CDR3 protein.

v_call: TRBV6-5
j_call: TRBJ2-3
cdr3_aa: CASTKGPSTDTQYF

v_call: TRBV4-3
j_call: TRBJ1-2
cdr3_aa: CASSQGHTGYTF

v_call: TRBV5-5
j_call: TRBJ2-1
cdr3_aa: CASSLDLAGGRSEQFF

v_call: TRBV24-1
j_call: TRBJ1-5
cdr3_aa: CATSDQTGSSNQPQHF

v_call: TRBV19
j_call: TRBJ1-5
cdr3_aa: CASRRAGQPQHF

v_call: TRBV5-4
j_call: TRBJ1-1
cdr3_aa: CASSLQGRNTEAFF

v_call: TRBV5-1
j_call: TRBJ2-3
cdr3_aa: CASMREGSTDTQYF

v_call: TRBV2
j_call: TRBJ2-2
cdr3_aa: CASSELAGAYLAGELFF

v_call: TRBV10-3
j_call: TRBJ2-4
cdr3_aa: CAIRGEGRRIQYF

v_call: TRBV18
j_call: TRBJ2-6
cdr3_aa: CASSPWAGVLSGANVLTF

v_call: TRBV5-1
j_call: TRBJ1-5
cdr3_aa: CASSSSGLGDQPQHF

v_call: TRBV6-5
j_call: TRBJ1-3
cdr3_aa: CASTSSGGLSGNTIYF

v_call: TRBV18
j_call: TRBJ2-7
cdr3_aa: CASSPVGQGSYEQYF

v_call: TRBV28
j_call: TRBJ1-2
cdr3_aa: CASTWDREDYGYTF